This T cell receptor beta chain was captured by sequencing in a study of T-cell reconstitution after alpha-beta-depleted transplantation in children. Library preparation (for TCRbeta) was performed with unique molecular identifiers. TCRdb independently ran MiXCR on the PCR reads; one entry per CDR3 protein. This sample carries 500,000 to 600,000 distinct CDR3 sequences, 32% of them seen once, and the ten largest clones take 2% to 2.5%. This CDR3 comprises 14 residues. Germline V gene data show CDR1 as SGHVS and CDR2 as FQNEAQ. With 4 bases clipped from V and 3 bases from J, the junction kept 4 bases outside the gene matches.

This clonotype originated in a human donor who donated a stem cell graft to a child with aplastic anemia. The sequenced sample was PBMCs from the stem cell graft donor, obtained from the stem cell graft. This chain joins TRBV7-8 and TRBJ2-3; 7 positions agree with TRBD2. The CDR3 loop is CASSSQRDTDTQYF. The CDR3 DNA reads TGTGCCAGCAGCTCCCAGCGGGATACAGATACGCAGTATTTT. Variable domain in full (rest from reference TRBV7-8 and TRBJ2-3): GAGVSQSPRYKVAKRGQDVALRCDPISGHVSLFWYQQALGQGPEFLTYFQNEAQLDKSGLPSDRFFAERPEGSVSTLKIQRTQQEDSAVYLCASSSQRDTDTQYFGPGTRLTVL.